This T cell receptor (beta chain) was recorded in a study of glioma-infiltrating T cells after dendritic cell vaccination. Indicated time point: after dendritic cell vaccination, including at tumor progression/relapse. Blood PBMC samples: pre-vaccination, two weeks post third vaccination, and at tumor progression. Input was approximately 2 ug genomic DNA, or all available if less. The PCR used 60 V beta and 13 J beta primers. Sequencing used immunoSEQ multiplex PCR; TCRdb keeps in-frame clones, though not all of them. The sample has 80,000 to 100,000 clones, around 80% seen once. V gave up 6 bases and J gave up 7 bases; unmatched junction bases: 8. The CDR3 totals 12 residues. Germline V lookup: CDR1 SQVTM, CDR2 ANQGSEA.

The sample was blood, taken after dendritic cell vaccination. This sequence originates from a human donor with glioblastoma. The chain carries TRBV29-1 and TRBJ1-2; 7 bases are shared with TRBD1. The CDR3 bases are TGCAGCGTCCAAACAGGGGCGCGTGGCTACACCTTC. Translating gives CSVQTGARGYTF.